This T cell receptor beta chain emerged from a study of cytomegalovirus exposure and HLA in healthy donors. The CDR3 is 16 residues long. V dropped 4 bases and J dropped 4; count of bases not matched to a gene: 10. CDR1 and CDR2 (germline): SGHVS, FQNEAQ. With 60 Vbeta and 13 Jbeta primers, the PCR was carried out. TCRdb keeps only in-frame clones here, not all; method: immunoSEQ multiplex PCR. The table has roughly 100,000 clones, roughly 13% seen once. Sequencing was done on a sample of PBMCs. The TCR was taken from a man aged 35-49 years in good health and CMV-seropositive. The chain links TRBV7-8 to TRBJ1-3; 7 bases are a match to TRBD1. The DNA of the CDR3 is TGTGCCAGCAGCTCCGGGACAGAGCCGGGGGGAAACACCATATATTTT. This encodes CASSSGTEPGGNTIYF.